Shown below are 22 T cell receptor beta chains from a single sample sequenced in a study of T cell changes during pregnancy in multiple sclerosis. The repertoire was sequenced with immunoSEQ multiplex PCR; TCRdb's copy has only in-frame clones and lacks some. This table has about 60,000 clones, 85% to 95% appearing once. This specimen was CD8+ T cells from peripheral blood mononuclear cells, taken in the second trimester of pregnancy. These receptors all stem from a female donor with multiple sclerosis, enrolled in a pregnancy study.

The rearrangement uses TRBV30 and TRBJ2-1; tentatively, D is TRBD1 (6 bases). In germline, CDR1 is GTSNPN, CDR2 SVGIG (reference sequence). CDR3 size: 14 residues. Trimming cost V 1 base and J 7 bases, with 14 bases left between them. The CDR3 loop reads CAWSEGTIENEQFF. The DNA for the CDR3 is TGTGCCTGGAGTGAGGGGACAATTGAAAATGAGCAGTTCTTC.

The chain has TRBV13 and TRBJ2-1, with a possible D match to TRBD2 (7 bases). The V gene's germline CDR1 is PRHDT and CDR2 FYEKMQ (reference sequence). This CDR3 is built from 16 residues. V was clipped by 4 bases and J by 3 bases, with 16 bases between them. CDR3 nucleotides: TGTGCCAGCAGCTCAAGGGGGGGGACTTACTACAATGAGCAGTTCTTC. Translation gives CASSSRGGTYYNEQFF. The full variable domain, completed using reference TRBV13 and TRBJ2-1, is AAGVIQSPRHLIKEKRETATLKCYPIPRHDTVYWYQQGPGQDPQFLISFYEKMQSDKGSIPDRFSAQQFSDYHSELNMSSLELGDSALYFCASSSRGGTYYNEQFFGPGTRLTVL.

This chain links TRBV5-6 with TRBJ2-7, with D uncertain. Germline V lookup: CDR1 SGHDT, CDR2 YYEEEE. V lost 1 base to trimming and J lost 3 bases, with 17 bases between them. This CDR3 is built from 16 residues. CDR3 amino acids: CASSLTLSGLSYEQYF. The CDR3 DNA reads as TGTGCCAGCAGCTTGACCTTGTCAGGCTTGAGCTACGAGCAGTACTTC. The entire variable domain, with the rest obtained from reference TRBV5-6 and TRBJ2-7, is as follows: DAGVTQSPTHLIKTRGQQVTLRCSPKSGHDTVSWYQQALGQGPQFIFQYYEEEERQRGNFPDRFSGHQFPNYSSELNVNALLLGDSALYLCASSLTLSGLSYEQYFGPGTRLTVT.

The chain joins TRBV28 to TRBJ2-7, with 13 bases identical to TRBD2. The CDR3 contains 15 residues. With 6 bases clipped from V and 3 bases from J, the junction kept 5 bases outside the gene matches. Looked up from germline, CDR1 is MDHEN and CDR2 is SYDVKM. The CDR3 loop reads CASSKLAGGLYEQYF. In nucleotides, the CDR3 is TGTGCCAGCAGCAAACTAGCGGGAGGGCTCTACGAGCAGTACTTC.

The chain couples TRBV19 to TRBJ1-2; perhaps TRBD1 as D (5 bases). V dropped 4 bases and J dropped 7 bases, with 10 bases sitting between them. The CDR3 runs to 12 residues. CDR1 and CDR2 from the germline V gene are LNHDA and SQIVND (reference sequence). Here the CDR3 DNA reads TGTGCCAGTAGTACTCTGGGACTTGGCTACACCTTC. It yields the protein CASSTLGLGYTF.

This chain links TRBV27 with TRBJ2-1; D gene uncertain. The CDR3 loop spans 11 amino acids. Germline CDR1 and CDR2: MNHEY and SMNVEV (reference sequence). Trimming took 6 bases from V and 9 from J, leaving 9 bases between them. The CDR3 sequence is CASSVAGEQFF. In DNA form, the CDR3 reads TGTGCCAGCAGCGTTGCCGGTGAGCAGTTCTTC.

This chain connects TRBV6-5 to TRBJ1-2; D may be TRBD1 (6 bases). Trimming removed 0 bases at V and 8 bases at J, with 13 bases between. This CDR3 spans 14 amino acids. The germline V gene has CDR1 MNHEY and CDR2 SVGAGI. CDR3 sequence (DNA): TGTGCCAGCAGTTACTCTGCAGGGGTAGGCGGCTACACCTTC. Translation gives CASSYSAGVGGYTF.

The J gene is TRBJ2-3, the V gene TRBV9, with 8 bases that match TRBD2. This CDR3 comprises 19 residues. The germline CDR1 and CDR2 sequences are SGDLS and YYNGEE. Trimming took 0 bases from V and 5 from J; bases not matched to a gene: 17. The CDR3 region has the DNA TGTGCCAGCAGCGTAGCGGCAGTGTCGCGAGCGGGAGTTAGAGATACGCAGTATTTT. Translation gives CASSVAAVSRAGVRDTQYF.

CDR3 sequence: CASSSGAQPETQYF. The CDR3, as DNA: TGTGCCAGCAGTTCGGGAGCTCAGCCGGAGACCCAGTACTTC. The V gene is TRBV27, the J gene TRBJ2-5; the D gene is possibly TRBD2 (6 bases). CDR3 length: 14 residues. The V and J ends lost 4 bases and 5 bases respectively, with 14 bases between them. In germline, CDR1 is MNHEY, CDR2 SMNVEV (reference sequence).

The rearrangement uses TRBV14 and TRBJ2-7; D is unclear. From germline, CDR1 is SGHDN and CDR2 FVKESK. The CDR3 covers 12 residues. The V gene lost 2 bases and the J gene lost 2 bases, with 4 bases spanning the gap. The CDR3 sequence is CASSQRAYEQYF. DNA of the CDR3: TGTGCCAGCAGCCAACGGGCCTACGAGCAGTACTTC.

Worth noting for this clone: Different DNA sequences within this sample yield the same CDR3. The genes are TRBV19 and TRBJ2-7, with TRBD1 as a possible D gene (6 bases). Between the trimmed V and J ends, which lost 1 base and 0 bases, there was a span of 7 bases. The CDR3 covers 14 residues. CDR1 is LNHDA, CDR2 SQIVND, per germline (reference sequence). CDR3: CASSIGQVSYEQYF. The CDR3 nucleotides are TGTGCCAGTAGTATAGGACAGGTCTCCTACGAGCAGTACTTC.

J is TRBJ2-7 and V is TRBV5-1, with 10 positions matching TRBD2. Germline V gene lookup returns CDR1 SGHRS and CDR2 YFSETQ. The CDR3 consists of 17 residues. After removal of 0 bases from V and 3 bases from J, the junction contained 9 bases not matched to a gene. The chain's CDR3 is CASSLGVVAGGDYEQYF. CDR3 nucleotides: TGCGCCAGCAGCTTGGGTGTAGTAGCGGGAGGCGACTACGAGCAGTACTTC.

The V gene is TRBV5-4, the J gene TRBJ2-3, with 9 bases that match TRBD2. Germline V gene lookup returns CDR1 SGHNT and CDR2 YYREEE (reference sequence). J was trimmed by 6 bases and V by 0 bases; bases with no gene match: 5. This CDR3 comprises 15 residues. The CDR3 bases are TGTGCCAGCAGCTTGGGTTTAGCGGGAGCCGATACGCAGTATTTT. It codes for CASSLGLAGADTQYF.

V usage is TRBV5-1 and J usage is TRBJ2-5, with TRBD2 matching 11 bases. J gave up 4 bases and V 4 bases, and 6 bases lay outside the gene matches. The CDR3 has 15 residues. The V gene's germline CDR1 is SGHRS and CDR2 YFSETQ. CDR3 coding DNA: TGCGCCAGCAGCCCGACTAGCGGGGCGGGAGAGACCCAGTACTTC. Translating it yields CASSPTSGAGETQYF.

This chain links TRBV15 with TRBJ1-4; D remains unclear. V dropped 0 bases and J dropped 12 bases, with 11 bases sitting between them. This CDR3 spans 13 amino acids. Germline assignment: CDR1 LNHNV and CDR2 YYDKDF (reference sequence). The DNA for the CDR3 is TGTGCCACCAGCAGAGAGTTCAGGTCAGAACTGTTTTTT. Amino acid sequence: CATSREFRSELFF.

The CDR3 here is CASYAKNIQYF. CDR3 sequence (DNA): TGTGCCAGCTATGCCAAAAACATTCAGTACTTC. This chain connects TRBV2 to TRBJ2-4; D gene unclear. CDR3 length equals 11 residues. With 8 bases removed from V and 1 base from J, the gap between germline ends came to 3 bases. From germline, CDR1 is SNHLY and CDR2 FYNNEI.

The chain links TRBV11-2 to TRBJ1-5; the D is unclear. The CDR3 runs to 15 residues. Deletions cut 3 bases from V and 3 bases from J, with 12 bases between. Germline V lookup: CDR1 SGHAT, CDR2 FQNNGV. Written as DNA, the CDR3 is TGTGCCAGCAGCTTGAACAGCCACTCCAATCAGCCCCAGCATTTT. This encodes CASSLNSHSNQPQHF. Supplemented by reference TRBV11-2 and TRBJ1-5, the full variable domain reads EAGVAQSPRYKIIEKRQSVAFWCNPISGHATLYWYQQILGQGPKLLIQFQNNGVVDDSQLPKDRFSAERLKGVDSTLKIQPAKLEDSAVYLCASSLNSHSNQPQHFGDGTRLSIL.

The rearrangement joins TRBV9 to TRBJ2-7; possible D gene TRBD1, 6 bases. Germline V gives CDR1 SGDLS, CDR2 YYNGEE. V was shortened by 2 bases and J by 6 bases, with 12 bases between the two germline ends. The CDR3 runs to 13 residues. The CDR3 is CASSVVTGSEQYF. The CDR3 DNA is TGTGCCAGCAGCGTGGTCACAGGGAGCGAGCAGTACTTC.

The chain links TRBV19 to TRBJ2-7; 8 nucleotides align to TRBD2. The CDR3 sequence is 12 residues long. Germline V gene data show CDR1 as LNHDA and CDR2 as SQIVND (reference sequence). The V gene end was trimmed by 5 bases and the J gene end by 3 bases; junction bases not matched to a gene: 0. CDR3 nucleotide sequence: TGTGCCAGTAGTGGGACTAGCTACGAGCAGTACTTC. Its protein is CASSGTSYEQYF.

The genes are TRBV6-4 and TRBJ2-1, with D perhaps matching TRBD2 (5 bases). This CDR3 is built from 15 residues. Germline CDR1 is MRHNA and CDR2 is SNTAGT. V was trimmed by 6 bases and J by 2 bases, leaving 14 bases between them. The CDR3 here is CASSAEAEPYNEQFF. The DNA for the CDR3 is TGTGCCAGCAGCGCGGAGGCGGAACCCTACAATGAGCAGTTCTTC.

J is TRBJ2-7 and V is TRBV10-2; D may be TRBD2 (5 bases). This CDR3 is 13 amino acids long. In germline, CDR1 is WSHSY, CDR2 SAAADI. Deletions cut 6 bases from V and 2 bases from J, with 11 bases between. Here the CDR3 DNA reads TGCGCCAGCAGAGGTGGGAGCCCCTACGAGCAGTACTTC. Its protein is CASRGGSPYEQYF.

V usage is TRBV14 and J usage is TRBJ1-2; D unclear. Trimming shortened V by 1 base and J by 6 bases, and 15 bases separated the two germline ends. The CDR3 extends over 15 amino acids. Germline values: CDR1 SGHDN, CDR2 FVKESK. CDR3 sequence: CASSQVIGSGDGYTF. The CDR3 DNA is TGTGCCAGCAGCCAAGTTATCGGCTCCGGGGATGGCTACACCTTC.